The text below deals with one T cell receptor (beta chain). Some clones are missing from TCRdb's copy, which holds only in-frame ones; the method was immunoSEQ multiplex PCR. The repertoire holds about 120,000 clones, with roughly nine tenths as singletons. These data are taken from a study of blood T cell repertoires in COVID-19. Study at large: Italy, Spain and the United States were the sources of the convalescent and acute COVID-19 samples.

CDR3 length: 14 amino acids. Germline trimming cut 6 bases from V and 7 bases from J; bases unmatched to any gene: 4. CDR1 is MGHDK and CDR2 is SYGVNS in the germline V gene. The TCR comes from a human donor in a cohort sampled during active COVID-19. Sequencing was performed on peripheral blood. The chain combines TRBV25-1 with TRBJ2-1, with TRBD2 matching 12 bases. CDR3 protein: CASRGTSGPNEQFF. The CDR3, as DNA: TGTGCCAGCAGGGGGACTAGCGGGCCTAATGAGCAGTTCTTC.